These 11 T cell receptor beta chains were sequenced from one sample in a study of lymphopenia after photon versus proton radiotherapy (dated by TCRdb to between 2018 and 2021). Receptor amplification or capture employed the immunoSEQ multiplex PCR assay. TCRdb carries this immuneACCESS record with in-frame sequences only. Its versions omit some clonotypes, under half of them owing to an unresolved V gene in the studies checked, with the rest unexplained. Here the sample has 25,000 to 35,000 clones; 94% occur a single time. About 0.66% of the sample lies in the top ten. Sequenced here: peripheral blood, sampled from a patient treated with photon-based radiotherapy. The receptors stem from a woman aged 45-59 years with cholangiocarcinoma.

V and J are TRBV4-2 and TRBJ1-1; no clear D. V dropped 0 bases and J dropped 0 bases, with 11 bases sitting between them. This CDR3 comprises 16 residues. Germline lookup yields CDR1 LGHNA and CDR2 YNFKEQ. The CDR3 spells CASSQDRAAMNTEAFF. The CDR3 DNA sequence: TGTGCCAGCAGCCAAGATAGGGCGGCCATGAACACTGAAGCTTTCTTT.

This chain links TRBV19 with TRBJ1-3; D call uncertain. This CDR3 is built from 14 residues. Trimming stripped 7 bases from V and 0 bases from J, with 10 bases between. Germline CDR1 and CDR2: LNHDA and SQIVND (reference sequence). The CDR3: CASTPLGSGNTIYF. As DNA, the CDR3 is TGTGCCAGTACCCCCTTAGGCTCTGGAAACACCATATATTTT.

The V call is TRBV7-8, the J call TRBJ1-2; TRBD1 matches at 7 bases. Germline CDR1 reads SGHVS; CDR2 reads FQNEAQ. The junction had 15 bases not matched to a gene; V was cut back by 5 bases and J by 3 bases. This CDR3 region has 17 residues. The CDR3 protein is CASSPWDRQTYDYGYTF. DNA for the CDR3: TGTGCCAGCAGCCCATGGGACAGACAAACGTACGACTATGGCTACACCTTC.

This clone was seen a few times. Written as DNA, the CDR3 is TGTGCCAGTAGTATCGGACAGGGAAGGAATCAGCCCCAGCATTTT. Translated: CASSIGQGRNQPQHF. V gene TRBV19 combines with J gene TRBJ1-5; 8 bases line up with TRBD1. The CDR3 has 15 residues. The germline V gene encodes CDR1 LNHDA and CDR2 SQIVND (reference sequence). V lost 3 bases, J lost 4 bases, and 5 bases stayed unmatched. The entire variable domain, with the rest obtained from reference TRBV19 and TRBJ1-5, is as follows: DGGITQSPKYLFRKEGQNVTLSCEQNLNHDAMYWYRQDPGQGLRLIYYSQIVNDFQKGDIAEGYSVSREKKESFPLTVTSAQKNPTAFYLCASSIGQGRNQPQHFGDGTRLSIL.

A single count supports this clone. This chain joins TRBV6-5 and TRBJ1-5, with 8 bases identical to TRBD1. CDR1 is MNHEY, CDR2 SVGAGI, per germline. V shed 2 bases and J 10 bases; nucleotides not matched to a gene: 7. The CDR3 is 14 residues long. CDR3 protein: CASSYDRGAAPQHF. The CDR3 bases are TGTGCCAGCAGTTACGACAGGGGTGCCGCTCCCCAGCATTTT.

CDR3 protein: CASRTTGRNSPLHF. CDR3 DNA: TGTGCCAGCAGAACGACAGGACGAAATTCACCCCTCCACTTT. This chain links TRBV27 with TRBJ1-6; a possible D gene is TRBD1 (6 bases). CDR1 is MNHEY and CDR2 is SMNVEV in the germline V gene (reference sequence). Trimming cost V 6 bases and J 7 bases, with 13 bases left between them. This CDR3 is built from 14 residues.

The chain recombines TRBV6-6 with TRBJ2-3, with D possibly being TRBD2 (5 bases). With 4 bases removed from V and 2 bases from J, the gap between germline ends came to 10 bases. The CDR3 runs 14 residues. CDR1 is MNHNY and CDR2 is SVGAGI in the germline V gene (reference sequence). The CDR3 reads CASSWAGDTDTQYF. Here the CDR3 DNA reads TGTGCCAGCAGTTGGGCGGGTGACACAGATACGCAGTATTTT.

This chain links TRBV6-5 with TRBJ1-2; a weak D match, TRBD1 (5 bases). The germline V and J ends were trimmed by 0 bases and 4 bases, with 12 bases remaining between them. The CDR3 sequence is 15 residues long. The germline gives CDR1 MNHEY, CDR2 SVGAGI. This CDR3 reads CASSYSGVDAYGYTF. CDR3 bases: TGTGCCAGCAGTTACTCGGGGGTTGATGCCTATGGCTACACCTTC.

V gene TRBV18 combines with J gene TRBJ1-1, with TRBD1 as a possible D gene (5 bases). Germline CDR1 and CDR2: KGHSH and LQKENI. This CDR3 has 16 residues. V lost 3 bases, J lost 0 bases, and 14 bases lay in between. The CDR3 here is CASSPRQPSMNTEAFF. The DNA for the CDR3 is TGTGCCAGCTCACCCCGACAGCCCTCAATGAACACTGAAGCTTTCTTT. Together with reference TRBV18 and TRBJ1-1, the CDR3 gives the full variable domain: NAGVMQNPRHLVRRRGQEARLRCSPMKGHSHVYWYRQLPEEGLKFMVYLQKENIIDESGMPKERFSAEFPKEGPSILRIQQVVRGDSAAYFCASSPRQPSMNTEAFFGQGTRLTVV.

This chain uses TRBV5-1 with TRBJ2-1; 8 bases fit TRBD1. V trimming: 4 bases; J trimming: 6 bases; junction bases outside the gene matches: 6. There are 14 residues in the CDR3. Per the germline V gene, CDR1 is SGHRS and CDR2 is YFSETQ. This chain's CDR3 is CASSSRDRSNEQFF. CDR3 sequence (DNA): TGCGCCAGCAGCAGCCGGGACAGGAGCAATGAGCAGTTCTTC.

The J gene is TRBJ2-7, the V gene TRBV5-1, with a weak D call TRBD2 (5 bases). The V gene lost 5 bases and the J gene lost 5 bases, with 14 bases spanning the gap. This CDR3 comprises 13 residues. Germline V gives CDR1 SGHRS, CDR2 YFSETQ. For the CDR3, the DNA is TGCGCCAGCAGAAAGGGAGAAGGCAACGAGCAGTACTTC. This encodes CASRKGEGNEQYF. Based on the CDR3 plus reference TRBV5-1 and TRBJ2-7, the full variable domain is KAGVTQTPRYLIKTRGQQVTLSCSPISGHRSVSWYQQTPGQGLQFLFEYFSETQRNKGNFPGRFSGRQFSNSRSEMNVSTLELGDSALYLCASRKGEGNEQYFGPGTRLTVT.